Each of the 18 T cell receptor beta chains below was sequenced from the same sample in a study of blood T cell repertoires in COVID-19. The method was immunoSEQ multiplex PCR; TCRdb's version includes in-frame clones alone and lacks a portion of them. The sample lists about 260,000 clones, approximately 86% occurring once. The sample was peripheral blood. These TCRs come from a woman in her 50s who had recovered from COVID-19.

This clone was seen just once. The chain couples TRBV5-5 to TRBJ2-2; the D gene is possibly TRBD1 (5 bases). Trimming removed 0 bases at V and 5 bases at J, with 11 bases between. Germline-derived CDR1 and CDR2 are SGHKS and YYEKEE (reference sequence). This CDR3 is built from 15 residues. CDR3 residues: CASSLVGQGTGELFF. CDR3 bases: TGTGCCAGCAGCTTGGTGGGGCAGGGAACCGGGGAGCTGTTTTTT.

V is TRBV11-2 and J is TRBJ2-3, with TRBD1 as a possible D gene (6 bases). The CDR3 covers 13 residues. Trimming pared 5 bases from V and 0 bases from J, leaving 6 bases between. CDR1 is SGHAT, CDR2 FQNNGV, per germline. The chain's CDR3 is CASSRGSTDTQYF. CDR3 DNA sequence: TGTGCCAGCAGCAGGGGGAGCACAGATACGCAGTATTTT.

The gene calls are TRBV30 and TRBJ2-5, with 7 bases aligning to TRBD1. Germline values: CDR1 GTSNPN, CDR2 SVGIG (reference sequence). J gave up 5 bases and V 8 bases, and 8 bases lay outside the gene matches. The CDR3 is made up of 12 amino acids. CDR3 sequence: CARDRDEETQYF. The DNA of the CDR3 is TGTGCCCGCGACAGGGATGAGGAGACCCAGTACTTC.

This clone is a singleton in its sample. This sequence joins TRBV27 and TRBJ1-1; D unresolved. V was cut by 6 bases and J by 2 bases, with 13 bases left in between. The CDR3 is made up of 14 amino acids. The germline V gene has CDR1 MNHEY and CDR2 SMNVEV (reference sequence). The CDR3 coding sequence is TGTGCCAGCAGGTTCGAGGGAGCAAACACTGAAGCTTTCTTT. Encoded protein: CASRFEGANTEAFF.

The chain has TRBV6-2 or TRBV6-3 and TRBJ2-5; D may be TRBD2 (6 bases). Per the germline V gene, CDR1 is MNHEY and CDR2 is SVGEGT. The CDR3 has 16 amino acids. V was trimmed by 2 bases and J by 5 bases, leaving 18 bases between them. The CDR3 reads CASSYRLRGLGETQYF. CDR3 sequence (DNA): TGTGCCAGCAGTTACCGGCTGCGGGGTCTGGGGGAGACCCAGTACTTC.

The rearrangement uses TRBV7-2 and TRBJ2-7; D is ambiguous. This CDR3 comprises 14 residues. The V end lost 3 bases, the J end lost 3 bases, and 12 bases lay between the germline ends. Germline V gives CDR1 SGHTA, CDR2 FQGNSA. The CDR3 here is CASSFRGMNYEQYF. In DNA, the CDR3 is TGTGCCAGCAGCTTTCGAGGTATGAACTACGAGCAGTACTTC. The entire variable domain, with the rest obtained from reference TRBV7-2 and TRBJ2-7, is as follows: GAGVSQSPSNKVTEKGKDVELRCDPISGHTALYWYRQSLGQGLEFLIYFQGNSAPDKSGLPSDRFSAERTGGSVSTLTIQRTQQEDSAVYLCASSFRGMNYEQYFGPGTRLTVT.

Concerning this clone itself: The junction and the germline gene differ at one end; a read error may be behind it. V and J are TRBV7-9 and TRBJ1-2; D gene uncertain. This CDR3 contains 9 residues. Germline CDR1 SEHNR, CDR2 FQNEAQ (reference sequence). CDR3 in amino acids: CASSFGGPF. As DNA, the CDR3 is TGTGCCAGCAGCTTCGGCGGGCCGTTC.

The chain carries TRBV27 and TRBJ1-5; 7 bases match TRBD1. The trim removed 5 bases at V and 2 bases at J, leaving 6 bases unmatched. The germline V gene has CDR1 MNHEY and CDR2 SMNVEV (reference sequence). CDR3 length: 15 residues. CDR3 DNA sequence: TGTGCCAGCAGTCCGACAGGGAGACGCAATCAGCCCCAGCATTTT. Its protein is CASSPTGRRNQPQHF.

The chain combines TRBV27 with TRBJ1-5; 7 nucleotides agree with TRBD1. The germline V gene encodes CDR1 MNHEY and CDR2 SMNVEV (reference sequence). CDR3 length: 16 amino acids. The junction had 13 bases not matched to a gene; V was cut back by 6 bases and J by 5 bases. The CDR3 bases are TGTGCCAGCAGATCTACTAACAGGGGTAGGGATCAGCCCCAGCATTTT. Translating it yields CASRSTNRGRDQPQHF.

This chain uses TRBV2 with TRBJ1-2; tentative D call: TRBD1 (5 bases). V lost 6 bases to trimming and J lost 8 bases, with 7 bases between them. The germline CDR1 and CDR2 sequences are SNHLY and FYNNEI. CDR3 length: 10 residues. The CDR3 region is CASREGGYTF. The DNA of the CDR3 is TGTGCCAGCAGGGAGGGGGGCTACACCTTC.

The chain is built from TRBV5-6 and TRBJ1-1; TRBD1 aligns across 9 bases. This CDR3 region has 12 residues. Losses at the gene ends were 4 bases for V and 9 bases for J; bases not matched to a gene: 4. Germline CDR1 reads SGHDT; CDR2 reads YYEEEE. Written as DNA, the CDR3 is TGTGCCAGCAGCCGGACAGGGGCAAAAGCTTTCTTT. This translates into CASSRTGAKAFF.

This chain links TRBV7-9 with TRBJ1-2; D may be TRBD1 (5 bases). Trimming shortened V by 1 base and J by 4 bases, and 13 bases separated the two germline ends. Germline V lookup: CDR1 SEHNR, CDR2 FQNEAQ (reference sequence). CDR3 length: 15 amino acids. CDR3 residues: CASSLGPGYGYGYTF. In nucleotides, the CDR3 is TGTGCCAGCAGCTTAGGTCCAGGGTACGGCTATGGCTACACCTTC.

A single count supports this clone. The chain couples TRBV5-1 to TRBJ1-4; 12 nucleotides agree with TRBD1. This CDR3 has 15 amino acids. CDR1 is SGHRS, CDR2 YFSETQ, per germline. The ends lost 0 bases at V and 8 bases at J; junction bases unmatched: 2. The CDR3 reads CASSLGDRGHEKLFF. DNA of the CDR3: TGCGCCAGCAGCTTGGGGGACAGGGGGCACGAAAAACTGTTTTTT.

The chain employs TRBV3-1 (or the pseudogene TRBV3-2) and TRBJ2-3; 7 nucleotides match TRBD2. The V gene end was trimmed by 3 bases and the J gene end by 2 bases; junction bases not matched to a gene: 2. The CDR3 is 14 residues long. Germline loops: CDR1 LGHDT, CDR2 YNNKEL (reference sequence). CDR3 residues: CASSQGGPTDTQYF. CDR3 coding DNA: TGTGCCAGCAGCCAGGGAGGGCCCACAGATACGCAGTATTTT.

The genes are TRBV5-1 and TRBJ1-2; 7 positions agree with TRBD1. V lost 1 base to trimming and J lost 6 bases; unmatched junction nucleotides: 9. The CDR3 is 15 residues long. Germline loops: CDR1 SGHRS, CDR2 YFSETQ. DNA of the CDR3: TGCGCCAGCAGCTTGAAACCGACAGGGTTGGATGGCTACACCTTC. Encoded protein: CASSLKPTGLDGYTF.

The V gene is TRBV28, the J gene TRBJ1-3, with unresolved D. Per germline, CDR1 MDHEN and CDR2 SYDVKM. The V end lost 4 bases, the J end lost 4 bases, and 23 bases lay between the germline ends. This CDR3 region has 18 residues. CDR3: CASSSPRWTATGGNTIYF. CDR3 DNA sequence: TGTGCCAGCAGTTCCCCACGATGGACGGCAACGGGAGGAAACACCATATATTTT.

The chain uses TRBV28 and TRBJ2-5; D may be TRBD2 (6 bases). CDR1 and CDR2 (germline): MDHEN, SYDVKM. This CDR3 contains 14 residues. The V and J ends lost 6 bases and 2 bases respectively, with 13 bases between them. The CDR3 spells CASRPSGLQETQYF. In nucleotides, the CDR3 is TGTGCCAGCAGGCCCTCTGGACTACAAGAGACCCAGTACTTC.

The rearrangement links TRBV6-5 to TRBJ1-5, with D unclear. V dropped 2 bases and J dropped 9 bases, with 17 bases sitting between them. The CDR3 is 15 residues long. Germline CDR1 and CDR2: MNHEY and SVGAGI. CDR3 sequence reads: CASSYAPAGNWPQHF. The DNA of the CDR3 is TGTGCCAGCAGTTACGCCCCCGCGGGGAATTGGCCCCAGCATTTT.